This TCR beta chain was retrieved from a study of OX40 agonist ivuxolimab in advanced cancers. Turning to the study itself: Ivuxolimab was administered intravenously to patients at 0.01 to 10 mg/kg every 2 weeks. Broader study findings: Clonal expansion was among the lowest in partial responders at 0.1-3.0 mg/kg, especially CD8+.

As concerns this clone: As yet, its antigen is unknown.

The assay was immunoSEQ multiplex PCR, and TCRdb's table has in-frame clones only and misses some. Counted here are 35,000 to 40,000 clones, 82% occurring once; the ten biggest clones make up 7.6%. Autoimmune disease history or systemic immunosuppression barred patients. CDR1 WSHSY and CDR2 SAAADI come from the germline V gene. Germline trimming cut 11 bases from V and 2 bases from J; bases unmatched to any gene: 10. The CDR3 is 15 residues long. The V call is TRBV10-2, the J call TRBJ2-3, with 10 nucleotides matching TRBD2. The clonotype comes from an adult with an advanced solid tumor such as melanoma, head and neck, liver or kidney cancer. The material was CD4+ or CD8+ T cells sorted from blood, obtained in a trial of the OX40 agonist ivuxolimab. The DNA for the CDR3 is TGCGCCTGTGGGGGCGGGACTAGCGTCACAGATACGCAGTATTTT. This translates into CACGGGTSVTDTQYF.